This T cell receptor beta chain derives from a study of vaccination and CD4 T cells after COVID-19. Study-wide points: Rising from roughly 21 to 40, the median of SARS-CoV-2-reactive clonotypes did not change significantly.

Cultured CD4+ T cells had their DNA profiled by the Oncomine TCR Beta short-read assay. TCRdb itself ran the PCR reads through MiXCR, one entry per CDR3 protein. The sample carries fewer than 25,000 distinct CDR3 sequences, around two fifths recorded once. The CDR3 is made up of 14 amino acids. Trimming took 5 bases from V and 5 from J; bases not matched to a gene: 9. Germline values: CDR1 MNHNS, CDR2 SASEGT. In its sample, this clonotype was seen a few times. Its antigen is unknown. As for time point: late sampling 161 to 241 days after vaccination in three convalescent patients. Treatment in this sample: roughly ten-day PBMC culture with coronavirus spike peptide pools or control peptides (ViraFEST assay). With peptide pools, ViraFEST first expanded antigen-specific T cells and afterwards sequenced their TCRs. About 1.9 million PBMCs went into each well for culture with around 9.2 IU/ml IL-2 and about 10 ug/ml peptide pools.

The chain combines TRBV6-1 with TRBJ2-7, with 7 bases lining up with TRBD1. The sequence derives from a human donor who had recovered from COVID-19. The sequences come from CD4+ T cells from blood, cultured in vitro, collected about 7 months after SARS-CoV-2 vaccination. CDR3 amino acids: CASSSRQGRHEQYF. The CDR3 region has the DNA TGTGCCAGCAGTAGCCGACAGGGTCGCCACGAGCAGTACTTC.